The T cell receptor (beta chain) described here comes from a study of blood T cell repertoires in COVID-19. Sequencing used immunoSEQ multiplex PCR; TCRdb keeps in-frame clones, though not all of them. Among about 230,000 clones, 80% to 90% were seen once, and the ten largest hold about 3.5%. All exposed participants met a person with COVID-19 within 2 weeks before entering the study. Germline V CDR1 and CDR2: SGDLS, YYNGEE. With 0 bases removed from V and 5 bases from J, the gap between germline ends came to 17 bases. This CDR3 has 16 residues. The TCR sequence derives from a woman under 40 who had been exposed to COVID-19. The specimen was PBMCs or T cells enriched from blood (not recorded which). V usage is TRBV9 and J usage is TRBJ2-5; maybe TRBD2 (5 bases). The CDR3 here is CASSVASSYTRETQYF. Written as DNA, the CDR3 is TGTGCCAGCAGCGTAGCTAGCTCCTATACGCGGGAGACCCAGTACTTC.